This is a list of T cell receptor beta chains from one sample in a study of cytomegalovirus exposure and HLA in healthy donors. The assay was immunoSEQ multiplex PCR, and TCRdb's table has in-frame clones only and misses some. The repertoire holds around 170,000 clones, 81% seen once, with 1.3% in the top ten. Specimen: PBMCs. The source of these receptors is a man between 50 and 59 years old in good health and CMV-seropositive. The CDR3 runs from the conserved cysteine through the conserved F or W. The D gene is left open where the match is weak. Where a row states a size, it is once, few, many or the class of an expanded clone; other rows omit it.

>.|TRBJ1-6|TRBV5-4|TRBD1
CASSLAWDSSYNSPLHF
TGTGCCAGCAGCTTGGCGTGGGACAGCTCCTATAATTCACCCCTCCACTTT
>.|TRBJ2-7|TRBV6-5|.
CASSPRGGDYEQYF
TGTGCCAGCAGTCCGAGGGGGGGAGACTACGAGCAGTACTTC
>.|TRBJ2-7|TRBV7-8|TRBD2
CASSLEAGSSYEQYF
TGTGCCAGCAGCTTAGAAGCGGGGAGCTCCTACGAGCAGTACTTC
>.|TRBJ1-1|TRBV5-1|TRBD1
CASSRDRVRNTEAFF
TGCGCCAGCAGCCGGGACAGGGTCAGGAACACTGAAGCTTTCTTT
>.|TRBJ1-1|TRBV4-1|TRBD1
CASSQRDSLRTEAFF
TGCGCCAGCAGCCAACGGGACAGCCTGAGGACTGAAGCTTTCTTT
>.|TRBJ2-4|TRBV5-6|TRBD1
CASSLGETGGIQYF
TGTGCCAGCAGCTTGGGAGAGACAGGGGGCATTCAGTACTTC
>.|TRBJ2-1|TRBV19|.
CASSIWIYGVNEQFF
TGTGCCAGTAGTATTTGGATCTACGGGGTCAATGAGCAGTTCTTC
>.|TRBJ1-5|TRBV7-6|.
CASSLNRAEGQPQHF
TGTGCCAGCAGCCTAAACAGGGCGGAAGGGCAGCCCCAGCATTTT
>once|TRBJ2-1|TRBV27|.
CASSPSLTRRYEQFF
TGTGCCAGCAGTCCGTCCTTGACGAGGAGGTATGAGCAGTTCTTC
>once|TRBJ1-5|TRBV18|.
CASSADSQPQHF
TGTGCCAGCTCAGCTGATAGTCAGCCCCAGCATTTT
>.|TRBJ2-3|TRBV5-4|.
CASSPPRGPTDTQYF
TGTGCCAGCAGCCCCCCGCGAGGCCCCACAGATACGCAGTATTTT
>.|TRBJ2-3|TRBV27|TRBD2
CASRSSGRGTDTQYF
TGTGCCAGCAGGAGTAGCGGGAGAGGGACAGATACGCAGTATTTT
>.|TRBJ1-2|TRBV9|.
CASSPPVYGYTF
TGTGCCAGCAGCCCCCCTGTTTATGGCTACACCTTC
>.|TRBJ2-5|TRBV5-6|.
CASSAGSTGETQYF
TGTGCCAGCAGCGCCGGTAGTACGGGAGAGACCCAGTACTTC
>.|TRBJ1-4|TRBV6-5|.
CASSPWGEGKLFF
TGTGCCAGCAGTCCCTGGGGGGAAGGAAAACTGTTTTTT
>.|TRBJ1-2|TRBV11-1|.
CASSPQGNYGYTF
TGTGCCAGCAGCCCACAGGGTAACTATGGCTACACCTTC
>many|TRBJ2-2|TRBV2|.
CASSESRGTGELFF
TGTGCCAGCAGTGAAAGCAGGGGCACCGGGGAGCTGTTTTTT
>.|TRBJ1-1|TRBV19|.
CASSIGRNTEAFF
TGTGCCAGTAGTATTGGGAGGAACACTGAAGCTTTCTTT
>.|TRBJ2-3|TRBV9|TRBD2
CASSVAGGTTDTQYF
TGTGCCAGCAGCGTAGCGGGGGGGACCACAGATACGCAGTATTTT
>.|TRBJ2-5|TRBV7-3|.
CASSLGVLEAQYF
TGTGCCAGCAGCTTAGGAGTTTTAGAGGCCCAGTACTTC
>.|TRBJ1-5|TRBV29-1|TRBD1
CSAGTGGQPQHF
TGCAGCGCCGGGACAGGGGGTCAGCCCCAGCATTTT
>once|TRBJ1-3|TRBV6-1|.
CASSEAKGGTSGNTIYF
TGTGCCAGCAGTGAAGCGAAGGGGGGGACCTCTGGAAACACCATATATTTT
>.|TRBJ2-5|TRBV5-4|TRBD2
CASGTSGALQETQYF
TGTGCCAGCGGGACTAGCGGGGCACTCCAAGAGACCCAGTACTTC
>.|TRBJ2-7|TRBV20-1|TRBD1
CSVGQGYEQYF
TGCAGTGTGGGACAGGGGTACGAGCAGTACTTC
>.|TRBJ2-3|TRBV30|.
CAWSVRGSSTDTQYF
TGTGCCTGGAGTGTACGGGGTAGCAGCACAGATACGCAGTATTTT
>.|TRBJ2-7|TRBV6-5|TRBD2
CASSSKASGVYEQYF
TGTGCCAGCAGTTCCAAGGCTAGCGGAGTCTACGAGCAGTACTTC
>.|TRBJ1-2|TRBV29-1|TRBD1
CSAMTGGAYGYTF
TGCAGCGCCATGACAGGGGGCGCCTATGGCTACACCTTC
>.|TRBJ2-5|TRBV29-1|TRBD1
CSVDGWVGQGAHKETQYF
TGCAGCGTTGACGGGTGGGTGGGGCAGGGGGCCCATAAAGAGACCCAGTACTTC
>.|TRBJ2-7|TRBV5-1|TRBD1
CASSQDRAAYEQYF
TGCGCCAGCAGCCAGGACAGGGCGGCCTACGAGCAGTACTTC
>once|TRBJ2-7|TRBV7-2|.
CASSYSGEQYF
TGTGCCAGCAGCTACTCGGGAGAGCAGTACTTC
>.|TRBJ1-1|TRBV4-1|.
CASSQGSRGNTEAFF
TGCGCCAGCAGCCAAGGCTCCCGGGGGAACACTGAAGCTTTCTTT
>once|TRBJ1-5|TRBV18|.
CASSVSSSNQPQHF
TGTGCCAGCTCTGTATCGTCTAGCAATCAGCCCCAGCATTTT
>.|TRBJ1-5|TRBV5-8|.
CASSFGPNQPQHF
TGTGCCAGCAGCTTTGGCCCTAATCAGCCCCAGCATTTT
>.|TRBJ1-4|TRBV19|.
CASGGEKLFF
TGTGCCAGCGGGGGGGAAAAACTGTTTTTT
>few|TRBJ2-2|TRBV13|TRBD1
CASSSPQGAGELFF
TGTGCCAGCAGCTCTCCCCAGGGGGCCGGGGAGCTGTTTTTT
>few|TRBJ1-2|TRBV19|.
CASSPGYGYTF
TGTGCCAGTAGTCCGGGCTATGGCTACACCTTC
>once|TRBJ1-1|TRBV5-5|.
CASSLVLQSDTEAFF
TGTGCCAGCAGCTTAGTTCTCCAATCGGACACTGAAGCTTTCTTT
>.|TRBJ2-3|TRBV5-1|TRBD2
CASRTSGGPTDTQYF
TGCGCCAGCAGGACGAGCGGGGGACCCACAGATACGCAGTATTTT
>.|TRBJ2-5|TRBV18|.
CASSPSVQETQYF
TGTGCCAGCTCACCCAGTGTGCAAGAGACCCAGTACTTC
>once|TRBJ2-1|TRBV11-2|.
CASSLDYALVEQFF
TGTGCCAGCAGCTTAGATTATGCGCTAGTGGAGCAGTTCTTC
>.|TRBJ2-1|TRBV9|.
CASSVETARGSSYNEQFF
TGTGCCAGCAGCGTAGAAACCGCCAGGGGCAGCTCCTACAATGAGCAGTTCTTC
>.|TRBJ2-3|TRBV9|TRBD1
CASSVGVGTGKDTQYF
TGTGCCAGCAGCGTAGGAGTGGGGACAGGGAAGGATACGCAGTATTTT